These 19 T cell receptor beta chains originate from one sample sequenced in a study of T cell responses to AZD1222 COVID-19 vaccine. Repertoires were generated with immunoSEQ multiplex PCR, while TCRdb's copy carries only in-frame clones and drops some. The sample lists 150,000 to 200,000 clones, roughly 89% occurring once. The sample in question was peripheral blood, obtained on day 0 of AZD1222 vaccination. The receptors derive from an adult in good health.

The CDR3 region is CASSTGPPIGTGELFF. The CDR3 DNA reads as TGCGCCAGCAGCACCGGACCTCCAATAGGCACCGGGGAGCTGTTTTTT. The chain joins TRBV5-1 to TRBJ2-2; D call uncertain. The germline gives CDR1 SGHRS, CDR2 YFSETQ. CDR3 length: 16 amino acids. Trimming took 4 bases from V and 4 from J, leaving 17 bases between them. The full variable domain, in which reference TRBV5-1 and TRBJ2-2 provide the parts outside the CDR3, is KAGVTQTPRYLIKTRGQQVTLSCSPISGHRSVSWYQQTPGQGLQFLFEYFSETQRNKGNFPGRFSGRQFSNSRSEMNVSTLELGDSALYLCASSTGPPIGTGELFFGEGSRLTVL.

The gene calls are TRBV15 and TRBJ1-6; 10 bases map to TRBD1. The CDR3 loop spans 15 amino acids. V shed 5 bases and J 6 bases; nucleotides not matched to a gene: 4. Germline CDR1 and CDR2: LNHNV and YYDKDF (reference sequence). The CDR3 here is CATSGGTGVNSPLHF. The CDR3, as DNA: TGTGCCACCAGCGGGGGGACAGGGGTTAATTCACCCCTCCACTTT.

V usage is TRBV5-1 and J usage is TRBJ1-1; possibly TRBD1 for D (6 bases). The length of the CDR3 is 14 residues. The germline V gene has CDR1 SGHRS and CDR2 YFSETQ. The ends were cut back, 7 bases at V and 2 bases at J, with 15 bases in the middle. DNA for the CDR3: TGCGCCAGCGGGCAGGGGAGACATAACACTGAAGCTTTCTTT. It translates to CASGQGRHNTEAFF.

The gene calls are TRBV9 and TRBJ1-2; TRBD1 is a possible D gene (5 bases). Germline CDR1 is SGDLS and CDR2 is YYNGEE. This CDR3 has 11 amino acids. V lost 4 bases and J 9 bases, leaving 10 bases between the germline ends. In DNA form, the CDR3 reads TGTGCCAGCAGCTATTCAGGGAGCTACACCTTC. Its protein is CASSYSGSYTF.

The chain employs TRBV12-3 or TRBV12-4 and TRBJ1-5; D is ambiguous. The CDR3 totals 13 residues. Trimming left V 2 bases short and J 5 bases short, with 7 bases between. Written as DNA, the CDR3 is TGTGCCAGCAGTTTATCCCGCCATCAGCCCCAGCATTTT. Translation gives CASSLSRHQPQHF.

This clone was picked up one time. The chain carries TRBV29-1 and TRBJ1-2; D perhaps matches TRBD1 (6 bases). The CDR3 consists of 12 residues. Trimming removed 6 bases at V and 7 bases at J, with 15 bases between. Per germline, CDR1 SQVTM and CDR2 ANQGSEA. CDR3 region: CSVHRDRTGYTF. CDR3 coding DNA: TGCAGCGTCCACAGGGACCGGACTGGCTACACCTTC.

DNA of the CDR3: TGCGCCACCGAAAGGGACCTGGGGGATACGCAGTATTTT. Amino acid sequence: CATERDLGDTQYF. The genes are TRBV10-1 and TRBJ2-3; D may match TRBD1 or TRBD2 (5 bases each). The CDR3 is 13 amino acids. Deletions cut 10 bases from V and 6 bases from J, with 17 bases between. Per the germline V gene, CDR1 is WNHNN and CDR2 is SYGVQD (reference sequence).

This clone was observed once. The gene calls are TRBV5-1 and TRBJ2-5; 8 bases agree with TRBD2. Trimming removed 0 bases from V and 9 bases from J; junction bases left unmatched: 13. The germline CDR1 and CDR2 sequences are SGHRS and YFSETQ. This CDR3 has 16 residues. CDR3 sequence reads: CASSLDSGASQGAQYF. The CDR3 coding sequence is TGCGCCAGCAGCTTGGATAGCGGGGCATCTCAGGGCGCCCAGTACTTC.

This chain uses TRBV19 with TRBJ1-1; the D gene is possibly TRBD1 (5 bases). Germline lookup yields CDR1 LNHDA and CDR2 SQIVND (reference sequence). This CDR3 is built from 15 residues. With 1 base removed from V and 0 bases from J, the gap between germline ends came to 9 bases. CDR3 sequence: CASSIGTTMNTEAFF. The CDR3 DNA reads TGTGCCAGTAGTATAGGGACAACTATGAACACTGAAGCTTTCTTT.

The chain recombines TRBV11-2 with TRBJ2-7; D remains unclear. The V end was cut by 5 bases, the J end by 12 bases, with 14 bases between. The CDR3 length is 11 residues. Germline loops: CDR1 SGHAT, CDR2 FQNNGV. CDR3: CASSVLGFPYF. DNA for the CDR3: TGTGCCAGCAGCGTACTTGGCTTTCCGTACTTC.

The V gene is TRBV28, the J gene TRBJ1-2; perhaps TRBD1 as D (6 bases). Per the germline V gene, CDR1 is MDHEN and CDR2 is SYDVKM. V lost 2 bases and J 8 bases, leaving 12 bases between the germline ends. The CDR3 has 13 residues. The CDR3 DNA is TGTGCCAGCAGTTTAGCAGGGGTGGGAGGCTACACCTTC. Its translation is CASSLAGVGGYTF.

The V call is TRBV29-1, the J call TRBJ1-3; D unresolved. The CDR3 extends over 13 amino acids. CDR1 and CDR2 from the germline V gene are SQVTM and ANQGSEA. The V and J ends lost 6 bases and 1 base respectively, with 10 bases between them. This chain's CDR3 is CSVVSGSGNTIYF. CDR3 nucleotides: TGCAGCGTGGTCTCCGGTTCTGGAAACACCATATATTTT.

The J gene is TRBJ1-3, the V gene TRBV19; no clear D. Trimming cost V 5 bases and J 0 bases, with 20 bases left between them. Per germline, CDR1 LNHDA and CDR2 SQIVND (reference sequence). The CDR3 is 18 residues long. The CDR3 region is CASSEALLGGRSGNTIYF. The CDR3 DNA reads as TGTGCCAGTAGTGAGGCCCTTTTAGGCGGCCGCTCTGGAAACACCATATATTTT.

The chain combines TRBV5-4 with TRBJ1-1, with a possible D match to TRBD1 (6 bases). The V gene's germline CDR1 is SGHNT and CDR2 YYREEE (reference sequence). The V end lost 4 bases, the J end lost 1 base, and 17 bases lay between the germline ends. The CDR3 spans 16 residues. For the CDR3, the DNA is TGTGCCAGCAGCCCTCAGGATGCAGGGGCGAACACTGAAGCTTTCTTT. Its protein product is CASSPQDAGANTEAFF. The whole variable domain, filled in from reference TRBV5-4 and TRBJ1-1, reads ETGVTQSPTHLIKTRGQQVTLRCSSQSGHNTVSWYQQALGQGPQFIFQYYREEENGRGNFPPRFSGLQFPNYSSELNVNALELDDSALYLCASSPQDAGANTEAFFGQGTRLTVV.

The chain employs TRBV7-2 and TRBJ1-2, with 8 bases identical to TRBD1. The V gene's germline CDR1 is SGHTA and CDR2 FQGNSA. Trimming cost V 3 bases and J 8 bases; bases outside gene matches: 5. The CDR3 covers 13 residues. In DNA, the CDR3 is TGTGCCAGCAGCTTGGGACAGGTTCAGGGCTACACCTTC. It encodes CASSLGQVQGYTF.

The DNA for the CDR3 is TGTGCCAGCAGCGAACGGGACGGCTATGGCTACACCTTC. Translation gives CASSERDGYGYTF. The V and J genes are TRBV5-4 and TRBJ1-2; weak D call: TRBD1 (5 bases). The CDR3 is 13 amino acids. The germline gives CDR1 SGHNT, CDR2 YYREEE (reference sequence). V was cut by 4 bases and J by 4 bases, with 11 bases left in between.

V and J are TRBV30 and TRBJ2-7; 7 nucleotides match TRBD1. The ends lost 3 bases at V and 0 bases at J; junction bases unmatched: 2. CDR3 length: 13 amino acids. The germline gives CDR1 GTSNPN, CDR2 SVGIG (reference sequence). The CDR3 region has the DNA TGTGCCTGGAGGAACAGGGGCTCCTACGAGCAGTACTTC. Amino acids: CAWRNRGSYEQYF.

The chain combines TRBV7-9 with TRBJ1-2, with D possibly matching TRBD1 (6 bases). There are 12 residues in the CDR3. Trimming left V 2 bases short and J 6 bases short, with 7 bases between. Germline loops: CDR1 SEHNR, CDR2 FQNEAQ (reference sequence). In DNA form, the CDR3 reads TGTGCCAGCAGCTTATCAGGGGATGGCTACACCTTC. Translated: CASSLSGDGYTF.

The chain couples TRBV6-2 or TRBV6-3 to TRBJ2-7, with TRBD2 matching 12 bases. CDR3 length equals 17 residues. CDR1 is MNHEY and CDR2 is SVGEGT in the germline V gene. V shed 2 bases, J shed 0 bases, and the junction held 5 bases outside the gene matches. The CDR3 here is CASSYATSGSSSYEQYF. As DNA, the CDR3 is TGTGCCAGCAGTTACGCGACTAGCGGGAGCTCCTCCTACGAGCAGTACTTC.